This is a list of T cell receptor beta chains from one sample in a study of blood T cell repertoires in COVID-19. Sequenced by immunoSEQ multiplex PCR; TCRdb stores in-frame clones only, minus some. The table records around 86,000 clones, about 85% of them present only once. Input material: peripheral blood. These receptors came from a man aged 80 or over with acute or convalescent COVID-19. Each CDR3 is given with its conserved first and last residue. A D gene is named only where the DNA matches it firmly. Size is omitted from some rows. Given values are once, few, many or a class for expanded clones.

clone size,D gene,V gene,J gene,CDR3 DNA,CDR3 protein
few,TRBD2,TRBV6-6,TRBJ2-2,TGTGCCAGCACCATACGGCGGGGGTTGGGCACCGGGGAGCTGTTTTTT,CASTIRRGLGTGELFF
few,-,TRBV12-3/TRBV12-4,TRBJ2-5,TGTGCCAGCAGTCTTACACAAGAGACCCAGTACTTC,CASSLTQETQYF
-,TRBD1,TRBV18,TRBJ2-5,TGTGCCAGCTCACCCGGGACAGGGGGCCTCCAAGAGACCCAGTACTTC,CASSPGTGGLQETQYF
-,TRBD1,TRBV5-6,TRBJ2-5,TGTGCCAGCAGCCTTACCAGGGGGCCGGAGACCCAGTACTTC,CASSLTRGPETQYF
-,-,TRBV19,TRBJ1-1,TGTGCCAGTAGCCGATGGGCAGAGGAAGCTTTCTTT,CASSRWAEEAFF
-,-,TRBV15,TRBJ2-5,TGTGCCACCAGCAGAGGACAGAAAGGCGAGACCCAGTACTTC,CATSRGQKGETQYF
-,-,TRBV3-1/TRBV3-2,TRBJ2-7,TGTGCCAGCAGCCAAGATAGAGGTATTTCCTACGAGCAGTACTTC,CASSQDRGISYEQYF
-,-,TRBV6-2/TRBV6-3,TRBJ2-6,TGTGCCAGCAGTTACTCGATATTGCGGAGGAGCTCTGGGGCCAACGTCCTGACTTTC,CASSYSILRRSSGANVLTF
-,TRBD1,TRBV7-3,TRBJ2-7,TGTGCCAGCAGCCTAACGGGGACAGGGTCCTACGAGCAGTACTTC,CASSLTGTGSYEQYF
-,TRBD1,TRBV19,TRBJ1-6,TGTGCCAGTAGTATAGGTGCAGGGGGTAATTCACCCCTCCACTTT,CASSIGAGGNSPLHF
-,TRBD1,TRBV4-1,TRBJ2-1,TGCGCCAGCAGCCAGCAGGACAGGGGGCTCGTGGGATCAGGTATTGGGGAGCAGTTCTTC,CASSQQDRGLVGSGIGEQFF